This is a list of T cell receptor beta chains from one sample in a study of CD8 T cells in ankylosing spondylitis. TCRdb called the 5' RACE reads again in MiXCR, with one record for every CDR3 protein. The sample gives 700,000 to 850,000 distinct CDR3 sequences, approximately 10% of which show up once; 0.51% is in the top ten. Sequencing used blood, either unsorted or a sorted T cell fraction (not recorded which). Receptors originate from a male donor with ankylosing spondylitis. The conserved cysteine and the conserved F or W are not part of the CDR3 here.

TRBJ2-3,TRBV5-1,ASSLRNPNTDTQY
TRBJ2-7,TRBV20-1,SARDLFRGLSYEQY
TRBJ1-5,TRBV20-1,SARGGAQH
TRBJ2-4,TRBV28,ASSHQGAESKNIQY
TRBJ2-5,TRBV20-1,SARVGETQY
TRBJ2-1,TRBV5-1,ASSYTDSSYNKQF
TRBJ2-6,TRBV27,ATVDSGANVLT
TRBJ1-2,TRBV20-1,SARGMGGGHYGYT
TRBJ1-1,TRBV10-3,AISESFPGQGEAF
TRBJ2-5,TRBV20-1,SAGRRAGVGETQY
TRBJ2-1,TRBV6-2/TRBV6-3,ASSSTLAGARGEQF
TRBJ1-1,TRBV3-1,ASSQEWGQIQAF
TRBJ2-1,TRBV11-2,ASSFTGNSYNEQF
TRBJ1-2,TRBV6-1,ASSPRRGSNYGYT
TRBJ2-1,TRBV29-1,SVGALLVDNEQF
TRBJ1-1,TRBV4-1,ASSQDRSTEAF
TRBJ2-7,TRBV7-2,ASSPTTHKQY
TRBJ1-1,TRBV10-3,AIVQGPDTEAF
TRBJ1-1,TRBV5-1,ASSWGTANTEAF
TRBJ2-2,TRBV20-1,SARGLAGPNTGELF
TRBJ2-7,TRBV5-6,ASSWHPLGEQY
TRBJ2-2,TRBV6-2/TRBV6-3,ASSYAGKTGELF
TRBJ1-4,TRBV28,ASKGGVGKLF
TRBJ2-1,TRBV29-1,SVRSYSHDNEQF
TRBJ1-1,TRBV4-3,ASSLGLQGMNTEAF
TRBJ1-6,TRBV6-5,ASSYSVGPSYSPLH
TRBJ2-5,TRBV4-2,ASSQDPTFGAKAQETQY
TRBJ1-4,TRBV29-1,AYSNLREKLF
TRBJ2-5,TRBV10-3,AISETLPGQGEETQY
TRBJ2-6,TRBV14,ASSQAAGVGSGANVLT
TRBJ2-5,TRBV13,ASSSTLPAWGAQY